The 27 T cell receptor beta chains given below trace back to one sample, sequenced in a study of blood T cell repertoires in COVID-19. Only in-frame clones appear in the TCRdb table, and some are missing; sequencing was by immunoSEQ multiplex PCR. The sample comprises about 170,000 clones, approximately 90% of which are singletons, and 0.5% to 0.65% rests with the top ten. Sequenced material: peripheral blood. These receptors all come from a man aged 50 to 59 with acute or convalescent COVID-19.

This chain connects TRBV10-3 to TRBJ1-2; D possibly corresponds to TRBD1 (6 bases). V shed 7 bases and J shed 8 bases, with 20 bases lying between them. Germline lookup yields CDR1 ENHRY and CDR2 SYGVKD. The CDR3 has 14 amino acids. CDR3 sequence: CAIKQSVDSLGYTF. The CDR3 region has the DNA TGTGCCATCAAGCAATCTGTGGACAGCTTAGGCTACACCTTC.

The chain recombines TRBV30 with TRBJ2-1; possibly TRBD2 for D (6 bases). This CDR3 contains 13 residues. V lost 4 bases and J 10 bases, leaving 17 bases between the germline ends. The germline CDR1 and CDR2 sequences are GTSNPN and SVGIG (reference sequence). The DNA for the CDR3 is TGTGCCTGGACCCTGAGGCGGGATGGGGAGCAGTTCTTC. Its translation: CAWTLRRDGEQFF.

The chain has TRBV29-1 and TRBJ2-7, with 7 nucleotides matching TRBD1. Germline lookup yields CDR1 SQVTM and CDR2 ANQGSEA. After removal of 4 bases from V and 3 bases from J, the junction contained 0 bases not matched to a gene. CDR3 length equals 11 residues. This CDR3 reads CSVGTGYEQYF. The DNA for the CDR3 is TGCAGCGTTGGGACAGGCTACGAGCAGTACTTC.

This sequence joins TRBV27 and TRBJ2-7, with D perhaps matching TRBD2 (6 bases). V lost 3 bases and J 7 bases, leaving 13 bases between the germline ends. The V gene's germline CDR1 is MNHEY and CDR2 SMNVEV (reference sequence). CDR3 size: 13 residues. The CDR3 bases are TGTGCCAGCAGTTTCACGGTGGGGGGTGAGCAGTACGTC. The encoded protein is CASSFTVGGEQYV.

The chain carries TRBV3-1 (or the pseudogene TRBV3-2) and TRBJ1-1; D gene uncertain. The V end was cut by 2 bases, the J end by 2 bases, with 12 bases between. The CDR3 spans 15 residues. Germline CDR1 is LGHDT and CDR2 is YNNKEL (reference sequence). The DNA of the CDR3 is TGTGCCAGCAGCCAATCCATTGGGCTAAACACTGAAGCTTTCTTT. Translating it yields CASSQSIGLNTEAFF.

The rearrangement links TRBV11-2 to TRBJ2-7; 8 positions match TRBD1. The J segment lost 0 bases and the V segment lost 1 base, leaving 5 bases of the junction unmatched. This CDR3 spans 16 amino acids. CDR1 is SGHAT, CDR2 FQNNGV, per germline. The CDR3 nucleotides read TGTGCCAGCAGCTTAGTGGGCCAGGGGGCCTCCTACGAGCAGTACGTC. Translating gives CASSLVGQGASYEQYV.

The J gene is TRBJ1-4, the V gene TRBV6-5; possible D gene TRBD1, 6 bases. This CDR3 has 14 amino acids. Trimming removed 4 bases at V and 7 bases at J, with 13 bases between. CDR1 is MNHEY, CDR2 SVGAGI, per germline. CDR3 in amino acids: CASSSGTMREKLFF. The DNA of the CDR3 is TGTGCCAGCAGTTCCGGGACAATGCGTGAAAAACTGTTTTTT.

This clone came up once. The rearrangement joins TRBV6-5 to TRBJ2-7, with D possibly being TRBD1 (6 bases). Trimming left V 7 bases short and J 4 bases short, with 8 bases between. Germline V gene sequence: CDR1 MNHEY, CDR2 SVGAGI. This CDR3 is 11 amino acids long. The CDR3 reads CASNDRYEQYF. The CDR3 coding sequence is TGTGCCAGCAACGACAGGTACGAGCAGTACTTC.

The chain combines TRBV6-6 with TRBJ2-3; D not certain. The ends were cut back, 1 base at V and 6 bases at J, with 5 bases in the middle. CDR1 and CDR2 from the germline V gene are MNHNY and SVGAGI (reference sequence). The CDR3 is 12 amino acids. The CDR3 protein is CASSYYSDTQYF. CDR3 in DNA: TGTGCCAGCAGTTACTATTCGGATACGCAGTATTTT.

DNA of the CDR3: TGCGCCAGCAGCCTAGCGGTCGCGAACACCGGGGAGCTGTTTTTT. Protein sequence: CASSLAVANTGELFF. The chain combines TRBV4-1 with TRBJ2-2, with a weak D call TRBD2 (6 bases). Germline V lookup: CDR1 MGHRA, CDR2 YSYEKL. V gave up 4 bases and J gave up 0 bases, with 9 bases separating them. The CDR3 covers 15 residues.

The CDR3 spells CAISSTTENTEAFF. The CDR3 coding sequence is TGTGCCATCAGTTCCACGACAGAGAACACTGAAGCTTTCTTT. The chain carries TRBV10-3 and TRBJ1-1; D is perhaps TRBD1 (5 bases). V gave up 5 bases and J gave up 1 base, with 11 bases separating them. Germline CDR1 is ENHRY and CDR2 is SYGVKD. The CDR3 extends over 14 amino acids.

The rearrangement joins TRBV9 to TRBJ1-5; 7 positions match TRBD1. Trimming removed 4 bases from V and 4 bases from J; junction bases left unmatched: 8. The CDR3 has 15 residues. Germline V gene lookup returns CDR1 SGDLS and CDR2 YYNGEE. The DNA for the CDR3 is TGTGCCAGCAGCCCTACAGGGGAAGAAAATCAGCCCCAGCATTTT. It yields the protein CASSPTGEENQPQHF. Combining the CDR3 with reference TRBV9 and TRBJ1-5 gives the whole variable domain DSGVTQTPKHLITATGQRVTLRCSPRSGDLSVYWYQQSLDQGLQFLIQYYNGEERAKGNILERFSAQQFPDLHSELNLSSLELGDSALYFCASSPTGEENQPQHFGDGTRLSIL.

The V call is TRBV6-4, the J call TRBJ2-3; D call uncertain. This CDR3 spans 14 amino acids. The germline CDR1 and CDR2 sequences are MRHNA and SNTAGT. Trimming left V 0 bases short and J 6 bases short, with 10 bases between. The chain's CDR3 is CASSDSSSVDTQYF. The CDR3 DNA reads as TGTGCCAGCAGTGACTCGAGTTCTGTGGATACGCAGTATTTT.

The chain carries TRBV5-1 and TRBJ2-1; D perhaps matches TRBD1 (5 bases). This CDR3 spans 17 amino acids. The ends were cut back, 1 base at V and 2 bases at J, with 16 bases in the middle. Germline V lookup: CDR1 SGHRS, CDR2 YFSETQ. CDR3: CASSLKAGSPPYNEQFF. The CDR3 region has the DNA TGCGCCAGCAGCTTGAAGGCAGGGTCCCCCCCCTACAATGAGCAGTTCTTC.

The rearrangement uses TRBV6-2 or TRBV6-3 and TRBJ1-5; D not certain. The V end lost 6 bases, the J end lost 4 bases, and 13 bases lay between the germline ends. The CDR3 consists of 14 residues. Germline-derived CDR1 and CDR2 are MNHEY and SVGEGT. The CDR3 loop is CASSQGRLNQPQHF. CDR3 DNA sequence: TGTGCCAGCAGCCAAGGGAGATTGAATCAGCCCCAGCATTTT.

The chain links TRBV7-6 to TRBJ2-3; TRBD2 matches at 8 bases. Germline CDR1 and CDR2: SGHVS and FNYEAQ. V lost 4 bases and J lost 6; bases outside the gene matches: 6. The CDR3 covers 14 residues. The CDR3 DNA sequence: TGTGCCAGCAGCTCTCCGGGAGGGCTGGATACGCAGTATTTT. As protein: CASSSPGGLDTQYF.

This clone is a singleton in its sample. The chain recombines TRBV28 with TRBJ1-2, with 9 positions matching TRBD1. This CDR3 has 14 residues. Germline-derived CDR1 and CDR2 are MDHEN and SYDVKM. V shed 7 bases, J shed 7 bases, and the junction held 10 bases outside the gene matches. The CDR3 sequence is CASMPTGTGLGYTF. The CDR3 region has the DNA TGTGCCAGCATGCCTACCGGGACAGGGCTTGGCTACACCTTC.

This rearrangement joins TRBV9 to TRBJ2-1, with D uncertain. Looked up from germline, CDR1 is SGDLS and CDR2 is YYNGEE. V was clipped by 2 bases and J by 5 bases, with 11 bases between them. CDR3 length equals 14 residues. CDR3 amino acids: CASSVGPINNEQFF. In DNA form, the CDR3 reads TGTGCCAGCAGCGTTGGGCCGATTAACAATGAGCAGTTCTTC.

V usage is TRBV5-1 and J usage is TRBJ1-2; 9 nucleotides align to TRBD1. V gave up 0 bases and J gave up 6 bases; unmatched junction bases: 9. Germline V CDR1 and CDR2: SGHRS, YFSETQ. This CDR3 spans 16 amino acids. DNA for the CDR3: TGCGCCAGCAGCTTGGTGGGGGGACAGGGCTCCAATGGCTACACCTTC. It translates to CASSLVGGQGSNGYTF.

This chain connects TRBV4-1 to TRBJ1-5; TRBD1 agrees at 7 bases. There are 15 residues in the CDR3. With V trimmed by 4 bases and J by 4 bases, 7 bases remained unmatched. CDR1 and CDR2 (germline): MGHRA, YSYEKL. In DNA, the CDR3 is TGCGCCAGCAGCCGCCCCTTGACAGGGAATCAGCCCCAGCATTTT. Translated, it gives CASSRPLTGNQPQHF.

The chain carries TRBV7-9 and TRBJ2-7; 7 bases map to TRBD2. Unmatched junction bases numbered 1, after V lost 3 bases and J lost 2 bases. The CDR3 contains 13 residues. Germline lookup yields CDR1 SEHNR and CDR2 FQNEAQ (reference sequence). The CDR3: CASSLRETYEQYF. The DNA of the CDR3 is TGTGCCAGCAGCTTGCGGGAGACCTACGAGCAGTACTTC.

This chain connects TRBV27 to TRBJ2-7; D remains ambiguous. Trimming removed 3 bases from V and 2 bases from J, with 14 bases in between. The CDR3 is made up of 15 amino acids. Germline assignment: CDR1 MNHEY and CDR2 SMNVEV (reference sequence). CDR3 nucleotides: TGTGCCAGCAGTTTGTCTCGGTCGCGGCCCTACGAGCAGTACTTC. This sequence encodes CASSLSRSRPYEQYF.

This chain uses TRBV9 with TRBJ2-5; TRBD2 matches 10 bases. The trim removed 0 bases at V and 5 bases at J, leaving 7 bases unmatched. Germline values: CDR1 SGDLS, CDR2 YYNGEE. This CDR3 region has 16 residues. The CDR3 loop reads CASSVGNLAGVETQYF. CDR3 in DNA: TGTGCCAGCAGCGTAGGAAATCTAGCGGGAGTGGAGACCCAGTACTTC.

With respect to this clone: An end of the junction differs from the germline gene, which may be a read error. The genes are TRBV6-1 and TRBJ1-1; TRBD1 aligns across 7 bases. CDR1 MNHNS and CDR2 SASEGT come from the germline V gene. This CDR3 spans 12 amino acids. CDR3 sequence (DNA): TGTGCCAGCAGTGATCCGGGACAGACTACCGAATTT. Its protein product is CASSDPGQTTEF.

This clone was seen once. The rearrangement joins TRBV7-9 to TRBJ2-5, with D perhaps matching TRBD2 (6 bases). V was shortened by 0 bases and J by 1 base, with 6 bases between the two germline ends. This CDR3 comprises 14 residues. From germline, CDR1 is SEHNR and CDR2 FQNEAQ (reference sequence). For the CDR3, the DNA is TGTGCCAGCAGCTTAGCTAGCGGCCAAGAGACCCAGTACTTC. Its translation is CASSLASGQETQYF.

The J gene is TRBJ2-7, the V gene TRBV11-2; 13 nucleotides agree with TRBD2. Looked up from germline, CDR1 is SGHAT and CDR2 is FQNNGV. The CDR3 runs to 15 residues. Unmatched junction bases numbered 7, after V lost 4 bases and J lost 7 bases. CDR3 DNA: TGTGCCAGCAGCTCCCTCTCGGGACTAGCGGGAGAGCAGTACTTC. This encodes CASSSLSGLAGEQYF.

This chain links TRBV5-1 with TRBJ1-2; 10 bases match TRBD1. J gave up 6 bases and V 4 bases, and 6 bases lay outside the gene matches. This CDR3 contains 14 residues. CDR1 and CDR2 (germline): SGHRS, YFSETQ. The CDR3 sequence: CASSPGGTGDGYTF. CDR3 sequence (DNA): TGCGCCAGCAGCCCCGGAGGGACAGGGGATGGCTACACCTTC. Together with reference TRBV5-1 and TRBJ1-2, the CDR3 gives the full variable domain: KAGVTQTPRYLIKTRGQQVTLSCSPISGHRSVSWYQQTPGQGLQFLFEYFSETQRNKGNFPGRFSGRQFSNSRSEMNVSTLELGDSALYLCASSPGGTGDGYTFGSGTRLTVV.